These 18 T cell receptor beta chains were sequenced from one sample in a study of a mutant IDH1 vaccine in newly diagnosed glioma. The sample's time point: week 11, during vaccination. One vaccine dose held 300 ug of mutant IDH1 20-mer peptide and came with topical imiquimod. These receptors are not linked to any known antigen. The data were produced by immunoSEQ multiplex PCR, yet TCRdb's version contains in-frame clones alone and is incomplete. The sample records about 35,000 clones, over 70% being singletons. The sample consisted of peripheral blood mononuclear cells (PBMCs), taken from a glioma patient whose treatment included an IDH1 peptide vaccine. The receptors were gathered from a woman aged 25-40 years with glioma. Some clones in this sample may be carry-over from other donors' samples.

The chain uses TRBV19 and TRBJ1-5; D might be TRBD1 (5 bases). Germline V lookup: CDR1 LNHDA, CDR2 SQIVND (reference sequence). The CDR3 loop spans 16 amino acids. V lost 2 bases and J lost 4, with 15 bases in between. CDR3 DNA: TGTGCCAGTAGTATACGGAGAGGGGAGAATAATCAGCCCCAGCATTTT. Translation gives CASSIRRGENNQPQHF.

The CDR3 DNA reads as TGTGCCAGCAGTTACTCTAACAGGGGGAACACTGAAGCTTTCTTT. It is translated as CASSYSNRGNTEAFF. This chain joins TRBV6-6 and TRBJ1-1, with 7 bases matching TRBD1. After removal of 0 bases from V and 1 base from J, the junction contained 2 bases not matched to a gene. The CDR3 contains 15 residues. Germline-derived CDR1 and CDR2 are MNHNY and SVGAGI (reference sequence).

This chain connects TRBV5-6 to TRBJ1-4, with D unclear. Per germline, CDR1 SGHDT and CDR2 YYEEEE. The CDR3 contains 15 residues. The V gene lost 0 bases and the J gene lost 8 bases, with 14 bases spanning the gap. CDR3 amino acids: CASSLAAPKGEKLFF. Written as DNA, the CDR3 is TGTGCCAGCAGCTTGGCTGCCCCAAAAGGCGAAAAACTGTTTTTT. Combining the CDR3 with reference TRBV5-6 and TRBJ1-4 gives the whole variable domain DAGVTQSPTHLIKTRGQQVTLRCSPKSGHDTVSWYQQALGQGPQFIFQYYEEEERQRGNFPDRFSGHQFPNYSSELNVNALLLGDSALYLCASSLAAPKGEKLFFGSGTQLSVL.

In this sample, this clone turned up once. This chain connects TRBV6-5 to TRBJ2-7, with 10 bases lining up with TRBD1. This CDR3 has 15 amino acids. Trimming removed 2 bases from V and 7 bases from J; junction bases left unmatched: 8. CDR1 is MNHEY, CDR2 SVGAGI, per germline. Here the CDR3 DNA reads TGTGCCAGCAGTTACACACGACAGGGGGCGGGAGAGCAGTACTTC. It yields the protein CASSYTRQGAGEQYF.

This chain links TRBV25-1 with TRBJ2-1, with 9 bases lining up with TRBD1. CDR1 MGHDK and CDR2 SYGVNS come from the germline V gene. The CDR3 covers 15 residues. The V gene end was trimmed by 0 bases and the J gene end by 9 bases; junction bases not matched to a gene: 6. CDR3 in DNA: TGTGCCAGCAGTGAATATAAGGACAGGGGTGGTGAGCAGTTCTTC. It encodes CASSEYKDRGGEQFF.

The rearrangement uses TRBV9 and TRBJ1-2; possibly TRBD1 for D (5 bases). Germline V lookup: CDR1 SGDLS, CDR2 YYNGEE. CDR3 size: 15 residues. Trimming shortened V by 0 bases and J by 0 bases, and 9 bases separated the two germline ends. The CDR3, as DNA: TGTGCCAGCAGCGTAGTAGCCAGGGCTAACTATGGCTACACCTTC. Its protein is CASSVVARANYGYTF.

The V and J genes are TRBV5-6 and TRBJ1-2; D may be TRBD1 (6 bases). CDR3 size: 14 residues. Germline CDR1 SGHDT, CDR2 YYEEEE. Between the trimmed V and J ends, which lost 3 bases and 4 bases, there was a span of 13 bases. The CDR3 DNA sequence: TGTGCCAGCAGCTCCCCAGGGGTTTCCTATGGCTACACCTTC. Protein sequence: CASSSPGVSYGYTF.

This chain joins TRBV7-2 and TRBJ1-5; TRBD1 matches at 10 bases. Germline CDR1 reads SGHTA; CDR2 reads FQGNSA. V lost 6 bases to trimming and J lost 2 bases; unmatched junction nucleotides: 10. The CDR3 contains 17 residues. The CDR3 spells CASSWDRGGSGNQPQHF. As DNA, the CDR3 is TGTGCCAGCAGTTGGGACAGGGGTGGTTCGGGCAATCAGCCCCAGCATTTT. The whole variable domain, remainder taken from reference TRBV7-2 and TRBJ1-5, is GAGVSQSPSNKVTEKGKDVELRCDPISGHTALYWYRQSLGQGLEFLIYFQGNSAPDKSGLPSDRFSAERTGGSVSTLTIQRTQQEDSAVYLCASSWDRGGSGNQPQHFGDGTRLSIL.

The rearrangement links TRBV6-1 to TRBJ2-4, with 9 bases lining up with TRBD1. CDR3 length: 15 amino acids. Germline lookup yields CDR1 MNHNS and CDR2 SASEGT. The J segment lost 6 bases and the V segment lost 6 bases, leaving 9 bases of the junction unmatched. CDR3 in DNA: TGTGCCAGCAGCACAACAGGGGGCGGCTCAAACATTCAGTACTTC. As protein: CASSTTGGGSNIQYF.

CDR3 nucleotides: TGTGCCAGCAGCTTAGATACAGGGGGCGTTGAAAAACTGTTTTTT. Its translation is CASSLDTGGVEKLFF. The chain employs TRBV7-9 and TRBJ1-4; 9 positions agree with TRBD1. After removal of 1 base from V and 7 bases from J, the junction contained 4 bases not matched to a gene. The germline gives CDR1 SEHNR, CDR2 FQNEAQ (reference sequence). The CDR3 extends over 15 amino acids. The entire variable domain, with the rest obtained from reference TRBV7-9 and TRBJ1-4, is as follows: DTGVSQNPRHKITKRGQNVTFRCDPISEHNRLYWYRQTLGQGPEFLTYFQNEAQLEKSRLLSDRFSAERPKGSFSTLEIQRTEQGDSAMYLCASSLDTGGVEKLFFGSGTQLSVL.

The chain carries TRBV9 and TRBJ1-3, with 7 positions matching TRBD1. The germline CDR1 and CDR2 sequences are SGDLS and YYNGEE. Trimming at V came to 4 bases and at J to 4 bases, leaving 8 bases not matched to a gene. The CDR3 runs 15 residues. This CDR3 reads CASSSADRTGNTIYF. DNA for the CDR3: TGTGCCAGCAGCTCCGCGGACAGGACCGGAAACACCATATATTTT.

The chain employs TRBV29-1 and TRBJ2-2; D remains unclear. The V gene lost 3 bases and the J gene lost 4 bases, with 6 bases spanning the gap. Germline V gives CDR1 SQVTM, CDR2 ANQGSEA. CDR3 length equals 12 residues. The CDR3 nucleotides are TGCAGCGTTGACGGAGCCACCGGGGAGCTGTTTTTT. This codes for CSVDGATGELFF.

This chain joins TRBV5-6 and TRBJ2-7, with unresolved D. Trimming shortened V by 0 bases and J by 3 bases, and 7 bases separated the two germline ends. Germline values: CDR1 SGHDT, CDR2 YYEEEE. This CDR3 contains 13 residues. CDR3 nucleotide sequence: TGTGCCAGCAGCTTGGGGTCCCTCTACGAGCAGTACTTC. Translating gives CASSLGSLYEQYF.

This clone showed up just a few times. The chain employs TRBV30 and TRBJ1-1, with D uncertain. Germline loops: CDR1 GTSNPN, CDR2 SVGIG (reference sequence). There are 13 residues in the CDR3. Trimming stripped 2 bases from V and 4 bases from J, with 11 bases between. CDR3 sequence reads: CAWSLERSTEAFF. The CDR3 DNA reads as TGTGCCTGGAGTCTCGAGAGGAGCACTGAAGCTTTCTTT.

Concerning this clone itself: Likely a read error: the CDR3 ends without its conserved phenylalanine or tryptophan. The DNA is omitted, as the CDR3 cannot be located on it reliably, and the CDR3 follows TCRdb's listing. Here the CDR3 reads CASGGGGKIPSL. This sequence joins TRBV13 and TRBJ2-7; TRBD2, the D gene given by the table, was not confirmed from the DNA. Germline V CDR1 and CDR2: PRHDT, FYEKMQ (reference sequence). With termini counted, the CDR3 has 12 amino acids.

This chain joins TRBV19 and TRBJ2-7, with 9 bases identical to TRBD1. CDR1 is LNHDA, CDR2 SQIVND, per germline (reference sequence). V shed 3 bases and J 6 bases; nucleotides not matched to a gene: 6. The CDR3 is made up of 14 amino acids. The CDR3 DNA sequence: TGTGCCAGTAGTATCGGGACAGGGTCGGCCGAGCAGTACTTC. It yields the protein CASSIGTGSAEQYF. The full variable domain, its missing parts supplied by reference TRBV19 and TRBJ2-7, is DGGITQSPKYLFRKEGQNVTLSCEQNLNHDAMYWYRQDPGQGLRLIYYSQIVNDFQKGDIAEGYSVSREKKESFPLTVTSAQKNPTAFYLCASSIGTGSAEQYFGPGTRLTVT.

The J gene is TRBJ1-3, the V gene TRBV2, with a tentative D call TRBD1 (5 bases). This CDR3 region has 16 residues. V was clipped by 1 base and J by 7 bases, with 17 bases between them. Per germline, CDR1 SNHLY and CDR2 FYNNEI. The CDR3 loop reads CASSEGRGQGVNTIYF. CDR3 in DNA: TGTGCCAGCAGTGAAGGTCGTGGGCAGGGCGTCAACACCATATATTTT.

The CDR3 loop is CASRTSGRSYEQYF. CDR3 nucleotides: TGTGCCAGCAGGACTAGCGGACGCTCCTACGAGCAGTACTTC. The chain joins TRBV28 to TRBJ2-7, with TRBD2 identical over 9 bases. CDR3 size: 14 residues. CDR1 is MDHEN, CDR2 SYDVKM, per germline. V dropped 6 bases and J dropped 0; count of bases not matched to a gene: 3.